The T cell receptor beta chain described here comes from a study of sequential checkpoint blockade in melanoma. Study overall: Maintenance nivolumab came after either treatment sequence.

CDR3 length: 18 amino acids. V lost 3 bases and J 0 bases, leaving 18 bases between the germline ends. From germline, CDR1 is KGHSH and CDR2 LQKENI. Measured with immunoSEQ multiplex PCR; TCRdb has only the in-frame clones, and not every one. The table records about 10,000 clones, 75% of them present only once. Noted treatment: randomized to nivolumab then ipilimumab (arm A) or the reverse (arm B). DNA-damaging chemotherapy had not been given to any patient beforehand. From thawed PBMCs, live CD3+CD8+ cells negative for CD19 and CD56 were sorted. J is TRBJ2-1 and V is TRBV18; weak D call: TRBD2 (5 bases). The specimen comprised CD8+ T cells sorted from blood (inferred from file names), sampled from a patient given nivolumab and ipilimumab in sequence. The receptor comes from a human donor with melanoma. In DNA form, the CDR3 reads TGTGCCAGCTCACCTAGCCCACCGGGATTCAGCTCCTACAATGAGCAGTTCTTC. It is translated as CASSPSPPGFSSYNEQFF.